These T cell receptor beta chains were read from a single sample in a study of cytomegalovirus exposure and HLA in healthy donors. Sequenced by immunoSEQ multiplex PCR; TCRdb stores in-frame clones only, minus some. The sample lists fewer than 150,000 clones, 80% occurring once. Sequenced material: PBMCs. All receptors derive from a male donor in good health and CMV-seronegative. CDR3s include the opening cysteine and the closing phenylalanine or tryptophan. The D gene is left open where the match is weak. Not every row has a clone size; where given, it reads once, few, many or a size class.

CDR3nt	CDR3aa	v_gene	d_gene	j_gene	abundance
TGTGCCAGCAGCTTAGTGAGGGCCCCTGAAGCTTTCTTT	CASSLVRAPEAFF	TRBV7-2	-	TRBJ1-1	-
TGTGCCCTAAAACGGGACAGTTCCTTGGATACGCAGTATTTT	CALKRDSSLDTQYF	TRBV5-4	TRBD1	TRBJ2-3	-
TGTGCCAGCAGTTACGGACAGGGGGCTGGAGGCTACACCTTC	CASSYGQGAGGYTF	TRBV6-6	TRBD1	TRBJ1-2	-
TGCGCCAGCAGCCGAGACTCCGGGAGCTTCTTTGGGACCCAGTACTTC	CASSRDSGSFFGTQYF	TRBV4-3	-	TRBJ2-5	-
TGCGCCAGCGGTAGCGGGGTGAACACCGGGGAGCTGTTTTTT	CASGSGVNTGELFF	TRBV5-1	TRBD2	TRBJ2-2	-
TGTGCCAGCAGTCACGGACACCGTTATAACAATCAGCCCCAGCATTTT	CASSHGHRYNNQPQHF	TRBV6-6	-	TRBJ1-5	once
TGTGCCAGCAGGGTACAGGCTCTAGAGACCCAGTACTTC	CASRVQALETQYF	TRBV2	-	TRBJ2-5	-
TGTGCCAGCACCGACGGGTCTAGCACAGATACGCAGTATTTT	CASTDGSSTDTQYF	TRBV28	-	TRBJ2-3	-
TGTGCCAGCAGCCATCCATTAACGCAGGGAAGTAGTGGCTACACCTTC	CASSHPLTQGSSGYTF	TRBV7-8	-	TRBJ1-2	-
TGTGCCAGCAGCTTGACGACAGGGCAGACCTACGAGCAGTACTTC	CASSLTTGQTYEQYF	TRBV11-1	TRBD1	TRBJ2-7	-
TGTGCCAGCTCACCCGACAGGGTCGGCGAAAAACTGTTTTTT	CASSPDRVGEKLFF	TRBV18	TRBD1	TRBJ1-4	-
TGTGCCAGCAGCTTGGGACAGAACACTGAAGCTTTCTTT	CASSLGQNTEAFF	TRBV11-2	-	TRBJ1-1	-
TGCGCCAGCAGCCAAGAACCACCCCCTACTCTTAACTGGTATGGCTACACCTTC	CASSQEPPPTLNWYGYTF	TRBV4-3	-	TRBJ1-2	-
TGTGCCAGCAGCCCTCAGCGGACCCAACTTATCTCTGCGGACTATGGCTACACCTTC	CASSPQRTQLISADYGYTF	TRBV7-9	-	TRBJ1-2	-
TGTGCCAGCAGTGGGACAGGGGGTGCAGATACGCAGTATTTT	CASSGTGGADTQYF	TRBV2	TRBD1	TRBJ2-3	-
TGCGCCAGCAGCCAAGAAGGGGGGGTCGGAAACACCATATATTTT	CASSQEGGVGNTIYF	TRBV4-3	-	TRBJ1-3	-
TGTGCCAGCAGCCTACAGGAAACTGAAGCTTTCTTT	CASSLQETEAFF	TRBV5-6	-	TRBJ1-1	-
TGTGCCAGCAGGCCCGGTTCTCAGGGCCGGCGAGGACCTTACGAGCAGTACTTC	CASRPGSQGRRGPYEQYF	TRBV5-6	-	TRBJ2-7	-
TGTGCCAGCAGTTCGCAGGGGGCGGGGTATGGCTACACCTTC	CASSSQGAGYGYTF	TRBV28	TRBD1	TRBJ1-2	-
TGTGCCTGGAGTTTGGTCGCGGGACCGAATCAGCCCCAGCATTTT	CAWSLVAGPNQPQHF	TRBV30	-	TRBJ1-5	-
TGTGCCAGCAGTTCAGGGCGGAGCACTGAAGCTTTCTTT	CASSSGRSTEAFF	TRBV2	-	TRBJ1-1	few
TGTGCTAGTGGGCCCGGGACTAGCTGGGGAAGCTCCTACAATGAGCAGTTCTTC	CASGPGTSWGSSYNEQFF	TRBV12-5	TRBD2	TRBJ2-1	once
TGCAGTGCTATCAGGGGAGAGGGCTACACCTTC	CSAIRGEGYTF	TRBV20-1	-	TRBJ1-2	few
TGTGCCAGTAGACCGTCAGGGTTTCAAGCTGGAAACACCATATATTTT	CASRPSGFQAGNTIYF	TRBV19	-	TRBJ1-3	-
TGTGCCAGCAGCTTAGGCGGGGCTAACTATGGCTACACCTTC	CASSLGGANYGYTF	TRBV11-1	-	TRBJ1-2	-
TGTGCCAGCAGCGTAGGTAGCGGGGGGGAAGAGACCCAGTACTTC	CASSVGSGGEETQYF	TRBV9	TRBD2	TRBJ2-5	-
TGTGCCACCAGCAGAGATCGGGGAGGGTACGAGCAGTACTTC	CATSRDRGGYEQYF	TRBV15	TRBD2	TRBJ2-7	-
TGTGCCAGCAGTTACCAACCGCGAAAAAATAATTCACCCCTCCACTTT	CASSYQPRKNNSPLHF	TRBV6-5	-	TRBJ1-6	-
TGTGCCAGCAGTCAAGTAGCTAACTATGGCTACACCTTC	CASSQVANYGYTF	TRBV6-5	-	TRBJ1-2	-
TGTGCCAGCAGCTTGGCGGGGGTTGATGGCTACACCTTC	CASSLAGVDGYTF	TRBV5-6	-	TRBJ1-2	-
TGTGCCAGCAGCCCTATAGCGGGGGGGCTCACCGGGGAGCTGTTTTTT	CASSPIAGGLTGELFF	TRBV14	TRBD2	TRBJ2-2	-
TGTGCCAGCAGCACGGGACTAGCGGGGGTGCAAGAGACCCAGTACTTC	CASSTGLAGVQETQYF	TRBV7-9	TRBD2	TRBJ2-5	few
TGTGCCAGTAGTACCGGGACAGGGTTTGTGTATTCACCCCTCCACTTT	CASSTGTGFVYSPLHF	TRBV19	TRBD1	TRBJ1-6	-
TGCGCCAGCAGCCAATCCCAGGGGGCGCGGGGCCAATCTAATGAGCAGTTCTTC	CASSQSQGARGQSNEQFF	TRBV4-3	TRBD1	TRBJ2-1	-
TGTGCCAGCAGTTATCTCACTGGCAGGGACGAGCAGTACTTC	CASSYLTGRDEQYF	TRBV5-6	-	TRBJ2-7	once
TGCGCCAGCAGCTTACTTCAGAACACCGGGGAGCTGTTTTTT	CASSLLQNTGELFF	TRBV5-1	-	TRBJ2-2	-
TGTGCCAGTAGTCCCGGAGCGGGGGGGCGAACAGATACGCAGTATTTT	CASSPGAGGRTDTQYF	TRBV19	TRBD2	TRBJ2-3	-
TGTGCCAGCTCACCACAATCCTCGACTGAAGCTTTCTTT	CASSPQSSTEAFF	TRBV18	-	TRBJ1-1	-
TGCGCCAGCAGCTTGGGGCCCGGGGCCAACGTCCTGACTTTC	CASSLGPGANVLTF	TRBV5-1	-	TRBJ2-6	once
TGTGCCAGCACTATTCTAGGGGATAGTACCGGGGAGCTGTTTTTT	CASTILGDSTGELFF	TRBV2	-	TRBJ2-2	few
TGTGCCAGCAGCTTGGGTATACAGGGGGGTGAAGCTTTCTTT	CASSLGIQGGEAFF	TRBV5-6	TRBD1	TRBJ1-1	-
TGTGCCAGCCTGGAGCGGGGTAATGAGCAGTTCTTC	CASLERGNEQFF	TRBV7-9	TRBD2	TRBJ2-1	-